Below are 6 T cell receptor beta chains sequenced from a single sample in a study of shared clonotypes between healthy human individuals. The assay was immunoSEQ multiplex PCR, and TCRdb's table has in-frame clones only and misses some. The data show around 2.5 million clones, approximately 93% seen once. Sequences were obtained from naive CD4+ T cells from PBMCs. Subset meaning: CD45RA+ positively selected. All receptors derive from a young man in good health. Some clones in this sample may be carry-over from other donors' samples.

The chain is built from TRBV11-2 and TRBJ2-3; D is perhaps TRBD1 (6 bases). Between the trimmed V and J ends, which lost 1 base and 6 bases, there was a span of 17 bases. The germline CDR1 and CDR2 sequences are SGHAT and FQNNGV. The CDR3 sequence is 16 residues long. The CDR3 reads CASSLVGSLQGDTQYF. The DNA of the CDR3 is TGTGCCAGCAGCTTAGTAGGCTCCCTTCAGGGGGATACGCAGTATTTT.

The chain joins TRBV5-1 to TRBJ2-7; 11 bases fit TRBD2. The V gene end was trimmed by 2 bases and the J gene end by 6 bases; junction bases not matched to a gene: 7. Germline V gives CDR1 SGHRS, CDR2 YFSETQ. The CDR3 is 15 residues long. The CDR3 nucleotides are TGCGCCAGCAGCTTCACTAGCGGGAGACGGGTCGAGCAGTACTTC. Amino acids: CASSFTSGRRVEQYF.

This rearrangement joins TRBV5-1 to TRBJ2-1; 8 bases match TRBD1. With 2 bases clipped from V and 15 bases from J, the junction kept 16 bases outside the gene matches. The CDR3 is 15 residues long. Germline V lookup: CDR1 SGHRS, CDR2 YFSETQ. The CDR3 protein is CASSFGTGGQTSPFF. The CDR3 coding sequence is TGCGCCAGCAGCTTTGGGACAGGAGGGCAGACTTCCCCGTTCTTC. The whole variable domain, remainder taken from reference TRBV5-1 and TRBJ2-1, is KAGVTQTPRYLIKTRGQQVTLSCSPISGHRSVSWYQQTPGQGLQFLFEYFSETQRNKGNFPGRFSGRQFSNSRSEMNVSTLELGDSALYLCASSFGTGGQTSPFFGPGTRLTVL.

The chain couples TRBV30 to TRBJ2-2; tentatively, D is TRBD1 or TRBD2 (6 bases each). Germline V gene lookup returns CDR1 GTSNPN and CDR2 SVGIG (reference sequence). The CDR3 has 14 residues. The germline V and J ends were trimmed by 4 bases and 3 bases, with 12 bases remaining between them. For the CDR3, the DNA is TGTGCCTGGACAGGGGACTCGGACACCGGGGAGCTGTTTTTT. Residues: CAWTGDSDTGELFF. The entire variable domain, with the rest obtained from reference TRBV30 and TRBJ2-2, is as follows: SQTIHQWPATLVQPVGSPLSLECTVEGTSNPNLYWYRQAAGRGLQLLFYSVGIGQISSEVPQNLSASRPQDRQFILSSKKLLLSDSGFYLCAWTGDSDTGELFFGEGSRLTVL.

The chain recombines TRBV10-1 with TRBJ2-1, with a weak D call TRBD2 (6 bases). The germline V gene has CDR1 WNHNN and CDR2 SYGVQD (reference sequence). CDR3 size: 15 residues. V shed 2 bases and J shed 2 bases, with 10 bases lying between them. The CDR3 region is CASSEGSGTYNEQFF. As DNA, the CDR3 is TGCGCCAGCAGTGAGGGTAGCGGAACCTACAATGAGCAGTTCTTC.

This chain uses TRBV28 with TRBJ1-5; D perhaps matches TRBD1 (5 bases). The CDR3 contains 12 residues. CDR1 is MDHEN, CDR2 SYDVKM, per germline. Trimming pared 4 bases from V and 6 bases from J, leaving 7 bases between. Here the CDR3 reads CASSSGTQPQHF. The CDR3 bases are TGTGCCAGCAGTTCAGGGACTCAGCCCCAGCATTTT.